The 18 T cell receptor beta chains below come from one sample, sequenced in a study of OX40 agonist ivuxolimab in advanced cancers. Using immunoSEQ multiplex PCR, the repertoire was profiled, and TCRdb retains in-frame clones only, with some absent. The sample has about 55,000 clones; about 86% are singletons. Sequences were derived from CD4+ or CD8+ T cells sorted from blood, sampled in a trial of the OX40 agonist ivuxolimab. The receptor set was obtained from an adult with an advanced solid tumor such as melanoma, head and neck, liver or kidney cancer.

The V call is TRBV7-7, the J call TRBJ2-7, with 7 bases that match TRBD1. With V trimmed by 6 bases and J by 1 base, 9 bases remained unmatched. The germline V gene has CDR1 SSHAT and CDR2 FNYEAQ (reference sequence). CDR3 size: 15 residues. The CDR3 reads CASSLSPGGSYEQYF. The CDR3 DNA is TGTGCCAGCAGTTTGTCCCCAGGGGGATCCTACGAGCAGTACTTC.

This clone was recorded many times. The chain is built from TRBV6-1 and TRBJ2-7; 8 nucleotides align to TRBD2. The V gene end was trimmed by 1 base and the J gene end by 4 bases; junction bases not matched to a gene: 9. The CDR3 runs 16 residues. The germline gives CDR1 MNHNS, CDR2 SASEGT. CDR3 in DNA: TGTGCCAGCAGTGAAGGGCGGGGGGCAGGAAGGTACGAGCAGTACTTC. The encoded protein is CASSEGRGAGRYEQYF.

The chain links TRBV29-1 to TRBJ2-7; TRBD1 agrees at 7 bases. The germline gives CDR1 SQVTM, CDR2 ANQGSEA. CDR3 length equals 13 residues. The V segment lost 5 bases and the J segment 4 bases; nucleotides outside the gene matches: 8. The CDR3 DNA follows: TGCAGCGTTTCCGGGACAGAACTTTACGAGCAGTACTTC. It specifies CSVSGTELYEQYF.

CDR3 protein: CASSLEEAIYEQYF. CDR3 nucleotides: TGTGCCAGCAGCTTGGAGGAAGCTATCTACGAGCAGTACTTC. V and J are TRBV5-4 and TRBJ2-7; D is undetermined. The CDR3 totals 14 residues. V dropped 0 bases and J dropped 3 bases, with 10 bases sitting between them. Looked up from germline, CDR1 is SGHNT and CDR2 is YYREEE (reference sequence).

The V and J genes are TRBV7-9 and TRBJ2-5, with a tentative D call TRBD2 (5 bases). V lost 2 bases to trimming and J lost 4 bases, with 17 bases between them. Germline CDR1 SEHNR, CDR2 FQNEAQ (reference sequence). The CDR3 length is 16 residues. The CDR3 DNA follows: TGTGCCAGCAGCTTAATACGTAGGGAGAGGTTAGAGACCCAGTACTTC. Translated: CASSLIRRERLETQYF. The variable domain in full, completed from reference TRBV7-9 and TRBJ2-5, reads DTGVSQNPRHKITKRGQNVTFRCDPISEHNRLYWYRQTLGQGPEFLTYFQNEAQLEKSRLLSDRFSAERPKGSFSTLEIQRTEQGDSAMYLCASSLIRRERLETQYFGPGTRLLVL.

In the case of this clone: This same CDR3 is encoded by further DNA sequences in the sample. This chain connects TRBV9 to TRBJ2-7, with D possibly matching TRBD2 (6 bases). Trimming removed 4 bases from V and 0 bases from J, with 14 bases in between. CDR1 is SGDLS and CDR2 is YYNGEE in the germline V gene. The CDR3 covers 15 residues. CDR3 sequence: CASSPTSGGSYEQYF. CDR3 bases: TGTGCCAGCAGCCCGACTAGTGGGGGCTCCTACGAGCAGTACTTC.

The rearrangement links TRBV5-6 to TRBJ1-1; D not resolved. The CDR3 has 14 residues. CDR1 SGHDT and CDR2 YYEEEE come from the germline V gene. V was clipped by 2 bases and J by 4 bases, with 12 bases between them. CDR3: CASSFDRSSTEAFF. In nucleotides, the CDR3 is TGTGCCAGCAGCTTTGACCGTTCGAGCACTGAAGCTTTCTTT.

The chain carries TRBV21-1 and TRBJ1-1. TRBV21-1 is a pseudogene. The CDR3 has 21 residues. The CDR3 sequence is CASSKGGFRYGGTMVNTEAFF. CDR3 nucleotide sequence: TGTGCCAGCAGCAAAGGGGGTTTCAGGTACGGGGGAACGATGGTGAACACTGAAGCTTTCTTT.

The CDR3 nucleotides are TGTGCCAGCAGCTTGGAAGATGAGCAGTTCTTC. It specifies CASSLEDEQFF. J is TRBJ2-1 and V is TRBV5-4; D is ambiguous. V shed 0 bases and J shed 8 bases, with 3 bases lying between them. This CDR3 spans 11 amino acids. Germline V gives CDR1 SGHNT, CDR2 YYREEE (reference sequence).

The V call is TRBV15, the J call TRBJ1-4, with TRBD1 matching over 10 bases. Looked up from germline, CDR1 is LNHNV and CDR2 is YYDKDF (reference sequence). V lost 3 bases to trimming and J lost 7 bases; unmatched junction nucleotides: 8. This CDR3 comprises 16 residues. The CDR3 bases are TGTGCCACCAGCAGCCCGGGGGACAGGGGTTTTGAAAAACTGTTTTTT. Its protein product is CATSSPGDRGFEKLFF.

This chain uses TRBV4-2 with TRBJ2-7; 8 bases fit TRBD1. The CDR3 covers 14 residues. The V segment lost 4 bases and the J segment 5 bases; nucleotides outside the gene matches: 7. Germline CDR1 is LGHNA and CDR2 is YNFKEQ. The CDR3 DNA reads TGTGCCAGCAGCCCCCGGGACAGGTTGAACGAGCAGTACTTC. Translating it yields CASSPRDRLNEQYF.

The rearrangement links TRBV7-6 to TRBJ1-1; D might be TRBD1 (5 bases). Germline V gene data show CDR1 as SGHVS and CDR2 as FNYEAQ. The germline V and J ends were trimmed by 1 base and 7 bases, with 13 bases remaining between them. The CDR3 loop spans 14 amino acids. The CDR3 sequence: CASSLEATGDEAFF. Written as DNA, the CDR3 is TGTGCCAGCAGCTTAGAGGCTACGGGGGATGAAGCTTTCTTT.

The CDR3 sequence: CASSLAATLTHGYTF. The CDR3 region has the DNA TGTGCCAGCAGCTTAGCTGCGACACTAACCCATGGCTACACCTTC. This chain joins TRBV7-9 and TRBJ1-2; D unclear. Germline V gene sequence: CDR1 SEHNR, CDR2 FQNEAQ (reference sequence). CDR3 length: 15 amino acids. Trimming took off 0 bases at V and 6 bases at J, with 14 bases between the two ends.

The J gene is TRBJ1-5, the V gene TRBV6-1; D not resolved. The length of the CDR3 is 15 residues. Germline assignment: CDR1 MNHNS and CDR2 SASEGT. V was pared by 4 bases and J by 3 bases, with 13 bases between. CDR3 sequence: CASSVQLSLNQPQHF. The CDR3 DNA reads TGTGCCAGCAGTGTCCAGCTTTCTCTCAATCAGCCCCAGCATTTT.

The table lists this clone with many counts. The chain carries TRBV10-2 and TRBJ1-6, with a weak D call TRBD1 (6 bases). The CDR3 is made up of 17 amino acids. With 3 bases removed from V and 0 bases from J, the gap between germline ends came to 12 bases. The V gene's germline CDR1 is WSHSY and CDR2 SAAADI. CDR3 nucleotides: TGCGCCAGCAGTGACCTAACAGGGAGCTCCTATAATTCACCCCTCCACTTT. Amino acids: CASSDLTGSSYNSPLHF.

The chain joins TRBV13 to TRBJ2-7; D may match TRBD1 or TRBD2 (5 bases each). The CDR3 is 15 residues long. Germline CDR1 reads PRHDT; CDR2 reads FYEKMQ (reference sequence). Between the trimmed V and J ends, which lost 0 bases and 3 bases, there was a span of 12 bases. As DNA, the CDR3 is TGTGCCAGCAGCTTAGGGCCCCGGGACGTCTACGAGCAGTACTTC. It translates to CASSLGPRDVYEQYF.

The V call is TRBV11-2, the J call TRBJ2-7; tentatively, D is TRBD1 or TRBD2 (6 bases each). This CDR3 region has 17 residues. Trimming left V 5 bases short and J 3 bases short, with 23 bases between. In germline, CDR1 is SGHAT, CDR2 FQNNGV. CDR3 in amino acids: CASSPSPGGITYYEQYF. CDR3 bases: TGTGCCAGCAGCCCATCACCCGGGGGCATAACTTACTACGAGCAGTACTTC. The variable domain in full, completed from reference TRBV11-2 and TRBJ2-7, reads EAGVAQSPRYKIIEKRQSVAFWCNPISGHATLYWYQQILGQGPKLLIQFQNNGVVDDSQLPKDRFSAERLKGVDSTLKIQPAKLEDSAVYLCASSPSPGGITYYEQYFGPGTRLTVT.

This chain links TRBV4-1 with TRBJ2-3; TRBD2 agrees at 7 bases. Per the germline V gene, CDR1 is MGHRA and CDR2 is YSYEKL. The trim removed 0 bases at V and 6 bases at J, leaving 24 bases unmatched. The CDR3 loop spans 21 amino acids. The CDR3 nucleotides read TGCGCCAGCAGCCAAGATCCCCCTGGTTACGAGACGAGCGGGGAGGAGGATACGCAGTATTTT. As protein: CASSQDPPGYETSGEEDTQYF.